These T cell receptor beta chains were read from a single sample in a study of cytomegalovirus exposure and HLA in healthy donors. The table came from immunoSEQ multiplex PCR; TCRdb's copy has only in-frame clones and leaves some out. This table has about 110,000 clones, over 85% appearing once. The sequencing sample was made of PBMCs. All receptors come from a young woman in good health and CMV-seronegative. CDR3s include the opening cysteine and the closing phenylalanine or tryptophan. The D gene is left open where the match is weak. Clone sizes are given selectively: once, few, many, or a class where the clone is expanded.

d_gene: TRBD2; v_gene: TRBV5-5; abundance: .; j_gene: TRBJ2-1; CDR3nt: TGTGCCAGCAGCCTGGGACTAGCGGGCAACTACAATGAGCAGTTCTTC; CDR3aa: CASSLGLAGNYNEQFF
d_gene: .; v_gene: TRBV6-1; abundance: .; j_gene: TRBJ2-3; CDR3nt: TGTGCCAGCAGTGAAGGGGGACTCCCGTGGGCAGATACGCAGTATTTT; CDR3aa: CASSEGGLPWADTQYF
d_gene: .; v_gene: TRBV7-2; abundance: .; j_gene: TRBJ1-1; CDR3nt: TGTGCCAGCAGCCCCGGGGGAGGGTGGGACACTGAAGCTTTCTTT; CDR3aa: CASSPGGGWDTEAFF
d_gene: .; v_gene: TRBV10-1; abundance: .; j_gene: TRBJ2-7; CDR3nt: TGCGCCAGAGAACAGGGCTACGGTTACGAGCAGTACTTC; CDR3aa: CAREQGYGYEQYF
d_gene: TRBD1; v_gene: TRBV5-1; abundance: .; j_gene: TRBJ2-5; CDR3nt: TGCGCCAGCAGCCTAACCGGGACAGGGGGAGAGACCCAGTACTTC; CDR3aa: CASSLTGTGGETQYF
d_gene: .; v_gene: TRBV5-1; abundance: .; j_gene: TRBJ1-5; CDR3nt: TGCGCCAGCAGCTTGGAGGGGAGGAATCAGCCCCAGCATTTT; CDR3aa: CASSLEGRNQPQHF
d_gene: .; v_gene: TRBV4-2; abundance: .; j_gene: TRBJ2-1; CDR3nt: TGTGCCAGCAGCCCGCAGGGGAGCTCCTACAATGAGCAGTTCTTC; CDR3aa: CASSPQGSSYNEQFF
d_gene: TRBD2; v_gene: TRBV10-2; abundance: .; j_gene: TRBJ2-3; CDR3nt: TGCGCCAGCAGTCCGGGACTAGCGGGGGCGGAGGGGTATTTT; CDR3aa: CASSPGLAGAEGYF
d_gene: .; v_gene: TRBV7-9; abundance: few; j_gene: TRBJ2-2; CDR3nt: TGTGCCAGCAGCGTCTACGGGGAGCTGTTTTTT; CDR3aa: CASSVYGELFF
d_gene: .; v_gene: TRBV5-1; abundance: .; j_gene: TRBJ2-6; CDR3nt: TGCGCCAGCAGCTCGGACTTGGGAGGGGCCAACGTCCTGACTTTC; CDR3aa: CASSSDLGGANVLTF
d_gene: .; v_gene: TRBV19; abundance: .; j_gene: TRBJ1-5; CDR3nt: TGTGCCAGTGGTCGGTATCAGCCCCAGCATTTT; CDR3aa: CASGRYQPQHF
d_gene: TRBD1; v_gene: TRBV28; abundance: .; j_gene: TRBJ1-1; CDR3nt: TGTGCCAGCAGTTTGCTCCGGGACAGTGGGGGGAACACTGAAGCTTTCTTT; CDR3aa: CASSLLRDSGGNTEAFF
d_gene: .; v_gene: TRBV4-1; abundance: .; j_gene: TRBJ2-7; CDR3nt: TGCGCCAGCAGCCAAGATTTGAGGGACGAGCAGTACTTC; CDR3aa: CASSQDLRDEQYF
d_gene: .; v_gene: TRBV5-4; abundance: .; j_gene: TRBJ1-4; CDR3nt: TGTGCCAGCAGCGTCTCCCCAGGGGTAGAAAAACTGTTTTTT; CDR3aa: CASSVSPGVEKLFF
d_gene: .; v_gene: TRBV4-2; abundance: .; j_gene: TRBJ1-2; CDR3nt: TGTGCCAGCAGCCAAGTACAAGCCCTTGAGGATGGCTACACCTTC; CDR3aa: CASSQVQALEDGYTF
d_gene: TRBD1; v_gene: TRBV9; abundance: .; j_gene: TRBJ1-2; CDR3nt: TGTGCCAGCAGCCCCGGGACAGGGGAAGGCTACACCTTC; CDR3aa: CASSPGTGEGYTF
d_gene: .; v_gene: TRBV25-1; abundance: .; j_gene: TRBJ1-1; CDR3nt: TGTGCCAGCAGTGCCCGGGGGGGGGTGAACACTGAAGCTTTCTTT; CDR3aa: CASSARGGVNTEAFF
d_gene: .; v_gene: TRBV6-1; abundance: .; j_gene: TRBJ2-7; CDR3nt: TGTGCCAGCAGTGTGTGGCCGAGGAGCTCCTACGAGCAGTACTTC; CDR3aa: CASSVWPRSSYEQYF
d_gene: TRBD1; v_gene: TRBV19; abundance: .; j_gene: TRBJ2-7; CDR3nt: TGTGCCAGTAGTTACCGGGACAGAACCATCATTGGGCAGTACTTC; CDR3aa: CASSYRDRTIIGQYF
d_gene: .; v_gene: TRBV28; abundance: .; j_gene: TRBJ1-1; CDR3nt: TGTGCCAGCAGTTTCAGGGGAACTGAAGCTTTCTTT; CDR3aa: CASSFRGTEAFF
d_gene: .; v_gene: TRBV19; abundance: .; j_gene: TRBJ2-1; CDR3nt: TGTGCCAGTAGTACCTCTATCTCGAATGAGCAGTTCTTC; CDR3aa: CASSTSISNEQFF
d_gene: .; v_gene: TRBV19; abundance: .; j_gene: TRBJ1-6; CDR3nt: TGTGCCAGTAGTATCTGGGGCTGGGGTTCACCCCTCCACTTT; CDR3aa: CASSIWGWGSPLHF
d_gene: TRBD1; v_gene: TRBV19; abundance: .; j_gene: TRBJ1-1; CDR3nt: TGTGCCAGTAGTCTAGGACAGGGGGACACTGAAGCTTTCTTT; CDR3aa: CASSLGQGDTEAFF
d_gene: .; v_gene: TRBV5-1; abundance: .; j_gene: TRBJ2-7; CDR3nt: TGCGCCAGCAGCTTGATTAGCGCAATTTACGAGCAGTACTTC; CDR3aa: CASSLISAIYEQYF
d_gene: .; v_gene: TRBV9; abundance: .; j_gene: TRBJ2-7; CDR3nt: TGTGCCAGCAGCCTCTCGAGTGGGGGCTTGGGCAGCTCCTACGAGCAGTACTTC; CDR3aa: CASSLSSGGLGSSYEQYF
d_gene: .; v_gene: TRBV7-9; abundance: .; j_gene: TRBJ1-2; CDR3nt: TGTGCCAGCAGCCCATCAGGAGGGCGAGACTATGGCTACACCTTC; CDR3aa: CASSPSGGRDYGYTF
d_gene: TRBD1; v_gene: TRBV6-1; abundance: .; j_gene: TRBJ2-5; CDR3nt: TGTGCCAGCAGTGGTTATCCGGGACAGTCCCAAGAGACCCAGTACTTC; CDR3aa: CASSGYPGQSQETQYF
d_gene: .; v_gene: TRBV27; abundance: .; j_gene: TRBJ1-1; CDR3nt: TGTGCCAGCAGTTTGGACAGAAACACTGAAGCTTTCTTT; CDR3aa: CASSLDRNTEAFF
d_gene: TRBD2; v_gene: TRBV6-4; abundance: .; j_gene: TRBJ2-3; CDR3nt: TGTGCCAGCAGTGATTCTAGCGGGGGTGCAGATACGCAGTATTTT; CDR3aa: CASSDSSGGADTQYF
d_gene: TRBD1; v_gene: TRBV5-1; abundance: .; j_gene: TRBJ2-2; CDR3nt: TGCGCCAGCAGCTTCGATTCTTGGACAGGGGGTACCTCGAACACCGGGGAGCTGTTTTTT; CDR3aa: CASSFDSWTGGTSNTGELFF
d_gene: .; v_gene: TRBV7-8; abundance: .; j_gene: TRBJ1-5; CDR3nt: TGTGCCAGCAGCTCAGGGGCCATTAGCAATCAGCCCCAGCATTTT; CDR3aa: CASSSGAISNQPQHF
d_gene: .; v_gene: TRBV7-2; abundance: .; j_gene: TRBJ2-1; CDR3nt: TGTGCCAGCAGCTTAAACATCGGGGCTAGACTAGTCTCCTACAATGAGCAGTTCTTC; CDR3aa: CASSLNIGARLVSYNEQFF
d_gene: .; v_gene: TRBV5-6; abundance: .; j_gene: TRBJ2-2; CDR3nt: TGTGCCAGCACCCCGGGGGTCGGGGAGCTGTTTTTT; CDR3aa: CASTPGVGELFF
d_gene: .; v_gene: TRBV28; abundance: .; j_gene: TRBJ1-5; CDR3nt: TGTGCCAGCAGTTTTCAGGGCATTGGACAGCCCCAGCATTTT; CDR3aa: CASSFQGIGQPQHF
d_gene: .; v_gene: TRBV28; abundance: .; j_gene: TRBJ1-3; CDR3nt: TGTGCCAGCCGCCGAAGAACGGTCTCTGGAAACACCATATATTTT; CDR3aa: CASRRRTVSGNTIYF
d_gene: TRBD2; v_gene: TRBV9; abundance: .; j_gene: TRBJ2-3; CDR3nt: TGTGCCAGCAGCGCGTCGACTAGCGGGAGTGCAGATACGCAGTATTTT; CDR3aa: CASSASTSGSADTQYF
d_gene: TRBD2; v_gene: TRBV7-6; abundance: .; j_gene: TRBJ2-2; CDR3nt: TGTGCCAGCAGCCACCGACTAGCGGGGGCCCAAACCGGGGAGCTGTTTTTT; CDR3aa: CASSHRLAGAQTGELFF
d_gene: TRBD1; v_gene: TRBV28; abundance: .; j_gene: TRBJ1-2; CDR3nt: TGTGCCAGCAGTCTACAGGGGGCTAACTATGGCTACACCTTC; CDR3aa: CASSLQGANYGYTF
d_gene: .; v_gene: TRBV10-3; abundance: .; j_gene: TRBJ2-2; CDR3nt: TGTGCCATCAGTTCACAGGAAAAAACGAACACCGGGGAGCTGTTTTTT; CDR3aa: CAISSQEKTNTGELFF
d_gene: .; v_gene: TRBV27; abundance: .; j_gene: TRBJ2-5; CDR3nt: TGTGCCAGCAGTCCCGACAGGATCCAAGAGACCCAGTACTTC; CDR3aa: CASSPDRIQETQYF
d_gene: TRBD2; v_gene: TRBV11-3; abundance: .; j_gene: TRBJ2-1; CDR3nt: TGTGCCAGCAGCTTAGGCTTCGCTAGCGGGGACAATGAGCAGTTCTTC; CDR3aa: CASSLGFASGDNEQFF
d_gene: .; v_gene: TRBV5-8; abundance: .; j_gene: TRBJ1-2; CDR3nt: TGTGCCAGCAGCTTGTCGATCGGGAACTATGGCTACACCTTC; CDR3aa: CASSLSIGNYGYTF
d_gene: TRBD1; v_gene: TRBV29-1; abundance: once; j_gene: TRBJ2-4; CDR3nt: TGCAGCGTTGAAGATACAGGAGACAGGGAAGGCAAAAACATTCAGTACTTC; CDR3aa: CSVEDTGDREGKNIQYF
d_gene: TRBD1; v_gene: TRBV5-4; abundance: .; j_gene: TRBJ1-2; CDR3nt: TGTGCCAGCAGACCCGGGACAGGGGCAAGTGGCTACACCTTC; CDR3aa: CASRPGTGASGYTF
d_gene: .; v_gene: TRBV19; abundance: .; j_gene: TRBJ2-2; CDR3nt: TGTGCCAGTAGTATAGCCTCTTACCCCCCGGCCGGGGAGCTGTTTTTT; CDR3aa: CASSIASYPPAGELFF
d_gene: .; v_gene: TRBV4-1; abundance: .; j_gene: TRBJ1-6; CDR3nt: TGCGCCAGCAGCCAACTTGACGGGAGGGATTCACCCCTCCACTTT; CDR3aa: CASSQLDGRDSPLHF
d_gene: .; v_gene: TRBV10-3; abundance: .; j_gene: TRBJ1-4; CDR3nt: TGTGCCATCAGCTCAGGGAGGTCGGACCTGTTTTTT; CDR3aa: CAISSGRSDLFF
d_gene: .; v_gene: TRBV5-1; abundance: .; j_gene: TRBJ1-1; CDR3nt: TGCGCCAGCAGCTTGGATCCGCGATCTGAAGCTTTCTTT; CDR3aa: CASSLDPRSEAFF
d_gene: .; v_gene: TRBV6-6; abundance: .; j_gene: TRBJ1-1; CDR3nt: TGTGCCAGCAGCCCCTTCGGGGAGAGGAACACTGAAGCTTTCTTT; CDR3aa: CASSPFGERNTEAFF
d_gene: TRBD1; v_gene: TRBV28; abundance: .; j_gene: TRBJ1-1; CDR3nt: TGTGCCAGCCTTGAAGACAGGGGTAGGGACACTGAAGCTTTCTTT; CDR3aa: CASLEDRGRDTEAFF
d_gene: .; v_gene: TRBV11-3; abundance: .; j_gene: TRBJ1-6; CDR3nt: TGTGCCAGCAGCTTTCGGGATTCACCCCTCCACTTT; CDR3aa: CASSFRDSPLHF